One and the same sample provided the 17 T cell receptor beta chains below, sequenced in a study of siplizumab effects on memory and regulatory T cells (dated by TCRdb to the late 2010s). The library was built by means of the immunoSEQ multiplex PCR assay. In TCRdb, the immuneACCESS table is reduced to in-frame sequences with V and J assigned. These tables do not hold every clone; where another copy was compared, an unresolved V gene accounts for under half, and the others remain unexplained. For this sample there are 55,000 to 70,000 clones; approximately 93% appear just once. The ten largest clones capture 35% to 45% of the sample. The sequencing sample was made of CD8+ T cells sorted from blood. The receptors come from a human donor in good health.

The rearrangement uses TRBV2 and TRBJ2-5, with D hard to call. The CDR3 is made up of 11 amino acids. V shed 4 bases and J shed 3 bases, with 3 bases lying between them. Per germline, CDR1 SNHLY and CDR2 FYNNEI. The CDR3 DNA follows: TGTGCCAGCAGTGGAGAAGAGACCCAGTACTTC. It yields the protein CASSGEETQYF.

This chain uses TRBV28 with TRBJ2-5; perhaps TRBD2 as D (6 bases). V was trimmed by 6 bases and J by 4 bases, leaving 9 bases between them. Per the germline V gene, CDR1 is MDHEN and CDR2 is SYDVKM. There are 12 residues in the CDR3. The CDR3 protein is CASRLGGETQYF. DNA of the CDR3: TGTGCCAGCAGGCTGGGGGGAGAGACCCAGTACTTC.

V usage is TRBV28 and J usage is TRBJ2-7, with a possible D match to TRBD2 (5 bases). Germline CDR1 reads MDHEN; CDR2 reads SYDVKM. The CDR3 covers 15 residues. The V end lost 3 bases, the J end lost 0 bases, and 12 bases lay between the germline ends. The CDR3 DNA is TGTGCCAGCAGTTTTACACCCGGGGACTCCTACGAGCAGTACTTC. This gives the protein CASSFTPGDSYEQYF.

This CDR3 is CASSSPGTPLGEAFF. The CDR3 DNA follows: TGTGCCAGCAGCTCCCCCGGGACGCCCTTAGGTGAAGCTTTCTTT. This sequence joins TRBV7-8 and TRBJ1-1, with a possible D match to TRBD1 (5 bases). V was shortened by 4 bases and J by 7 bases, with 19 bases between the two germline ends. Germline V gives CDR1 SGHVS, CDR2 FQNEAQ. CDR3 length equals 15 residues.

The sample holds one count of this clone. This chain links TRBV6-5 with TRBJ1-2; 8 bases are a match to TRBD1. The CDR3 runs to 15 residues. Germline assignment: CDR1 MNHEY and CDR2 SVGAGI. J lost 0 bases, V lost 5 bases, and 5 bases had no gene match. CDR3 DNA sequence: TGTGCCAGCAGTATAACGGGACAGGCTAACTATGGCTACACCTTC. This codes for CASSITGQANYGYTF.

This clone was counted once. The chain employs TRBV21-1 and TRBJ1-1. TRBV21-1 is deemed a pseudogene. The length of the CDR3 is 16 residues. CDR3 bases: TGTGCCAGCAGCAATATGCGCGTAGGTATGAACACTGAAGCTTTCTTT. This sequence encodes CASSNMRVGMNTEAFF.

The chain combines TRBV30 with TRBJ1-2; unclear D gene. The CDR3 contains 12 residues. CDR1 and CDR2 (germline): GTSNPN, SVGIG (reference sequence). Trimming took off 0 bases at V and 6 bases at J, with 8 bases between the two ends. The DNA for the CDR3 is TGTGCCTGGAGTGTACTAATGGATGGCTACACCTTC. Protein product: CAWSVLMDGYTF.

CDR3 region: CSVEISDIYGYTF. The CDR3, as DNA: TGCAGCGTTGAGATCTCCGATATCTATGGCTACACCTTC. The genes are TRBV29-1 and TRBJ1-2; D is ambiguous. Trimming pared 3 bases from V and 4 bases from J, leaving 12 bases between. This CDR3 comprises 13 residues. Per germline, CDR1 SQVTM and CDR2 ANQGSEA.

The rearrangement joins TRBV7-6 to TRBJ2-7; either TRBD1 or TRBD2 may supply D (6 bases each). The germline CDR1 and CDR2 sequences are SGHVS and FNYEAQ. CDR3 length: 14 residues. The germline V and J ends were trimmed by 5 bases and 2 bases, with 13 bases remaining between them. CDR3 DNA sequence: TGTGCCAGCAGCCTGCGGGACACCGCCTACGAGCAGTACTTC. Amino acid sequence: CASSLRDTAYEQYF.

The chain uses TRBV5-8 and TRBJ1-1, with D possibly being TRBD1 (5 bases). The germline V and J ends were trimmed by 3 bases and 5 bases, with 11 bases remaining between them. Germline values: CDR1 SGHTS, CDR2 YDEGEE. The CDR3 length is 13 residues. The CDR3 loop is CASSWDRGTEAFF. As DNA, the CDR3 is TGTGCCAGCAGCTGGGACCGGGGGACTGAAGCTTTCTTT.

The V and J genes are TRBV4-1 and TRBJ1-5; D uncertain. Germline loops: CDR1 MGHRA, CDR2 YSYEKL. The CDR3 runs to 15 residues. V lost 0 bases and J 6 bases, leaving 12 bases between the germline ends. CDR3 nucleotides: TGCGCCAGCAGCCAAGAGGAGGGAGCTACTCAGCCCCAGCATTTT. It codes for CASSQEEGATQPQHF.

The chain couples TRBV5-1 to TRBJ1-1, with a possible D match to TRBD1 (6 bases). Germline values: CDR1 SGHRS, CDR2 YFSETQ. The CDR3 contains 17 residues. V was cut by 6 bases and J by 0 bases, with 21 bases left in between. CDR3 sequence (DNA): TGCGCCAGCACCCCTGGCGCGGACAGAGGAATGAACACTGAAGCTTTCTTT. It specifies CASTPGADRGMNTEAFF.

V usage is TRBV19 and J usage is TRBJ1-5; weak D call: TRBD1 (6 bases). The ends were cut back, 0 bases at V and 2 bases at J, with 23 bases in the middle. Germline V gene lookup returns CDR1 LNHDA and CDR2 SQIVND (reference sequence). This CDR3 spans 20 amino acids. This CDR3 is CASSIDQPGTPREGNQPQHF. The CDR3 region has the DNA TGTGCCAGTAGTATAGATCAGCCAGGGACACCCCGAGAGGGCAATCAGCCCCAGCATTTT.

The gene calls are TRBV7-9 and TRBJ2-5; D is possibly TRBD2 (6 bases). Trimming removed 0 bases at V and 9 bases at J, with 11 bases between. Germline CDR1 is SEHNR and CDR2 is FQNEAQ (reference sequence). The CDR3 loop spans 13 amino acids. CDR3: CASSLAARDSQYF. The CDR3 nucleotides read TGTGCCAGCAGCTTAGCCGCCCGGGACTCCCAGTACTTC.

The chain joins TRBV11-3 to TRBJ1-1; 7 bases are shared with TRBD1. Trimming removed 5 bases from V and 1 base from J; junction bases left unmatched: 4. The germline gives CDR1 SGHNT, CDR2 YENEEA. The CDR3 sequence is 14 residues long. CDR3 coding DNA: TGTGCCAGCAGCGCCGACAGGGAGAACACTGAAGCTTTCTTT. This translates into CASSADRENTEAFF. Supplemented by reference TRBV11-3 and TRBJ1-1, the full variable domain reads EAGVVQSPRYKIIEKKQPVAFWCNPISGHNTLYWYLQNLGQGPELLIRYENEEAVDDSQLPKDRFSAERLKGVDSTLKIQPAELGDSAVYLCASSADRENTEAFFGQGTRLTVV.

The rearrangement joins TRBV5-5 to TRBJ2-5; D is possibly TRBD1 or TRBD2 (5 bases each). The CDR3 runs to 14 residues. Germline-derived CDR1 and CDR2 are SGHKS and YYEKEE (reference sequence). V shed 5 bases and J shed 3 bases, with 14 bases lying between them. For the CDR3, the DNA is TGTGCCAGCAGTGCTGGGATGGGGGAAGAGACCCAGTACTTC. The encoded protein is CASSAGMGEETQYF.

The J gene is TRBJ1-2, the V gene TRBV28, with no clear D. Germline V gene lookup returns CDR1 MDHEN and CDR2 SYDVKM. The CDR3 totals 13 residues. The V and J ends lost 6 bases and 7 bases respectively, with 15 bases between them. The CDR3 DNA follows: TGTGCCAGCAGCATAAAGGGTCTCGGTGGCTACACCTTC. This translates into CASSIKGLGGYTF.